This TCR beta chain is drawn from a study of blood T cell repertoires in COVID-19. On the study more broadly: Italy, Spain and the United States were the sources of the convalescent and acute COVID-19 samples.

In the authors' methods: By means of reference gene primer amplification, nucleated cell counts were estimated. Generated by immunoSEQ multiplex PCR, the TCRdb table keeps only in-frame clones and is missing some. The V and J calls and the clone size are those of that table, but D and trimming were determined from the DNA. The table has under 110,000 clones, around 87% seen once. Germline V gene lookup returns CDR1 MDHEN and CDR2 SYDVKM. Germline trimming cut 7 bases from V and 14 bases from J; bases unmatched to any gene: 17. The CDR3 spans 15 residues. Sequencing was done on a sample of peripheral blood. This rearrangement joins TRBV28 to TRBJ1-6, with TRBD1 matching 7 bases. This sequence originates from a woman in her twenties or thirties with acute or convalescent COVID-19. CDR3 coding DNA: TGTGCCAGCACCTCCGGAGGACAGGCCAACCCCACCCTCCACTTT. Amino acids: CASTSGGQANPTLHF.